The sequence of this TCR beta chain was determined in a study of cytomegalovirus exposure and HLA in healthy donors. Study as a whole: Roughly 86 million unique TCRs from HLA-typed donors made up an early data release.

PCR primers comprised 60 Vbeta and 13 Jbeta primers. Clones were read by immunoSEQ multiplex PCR, and TCRdb kept only the in-frame ones, dropping some. This sample has under 200,000 clones, with roughly 80% found just once. Overall study results and limits: Later on, analysis showed that most CMV-associated TCR beta chains appeared to be HLA-restricted. Researchers reported in a later analysis that a missense DCLRE1C variant was tied to TCR beta V- and J-gene trimming.

The CDR3 totals 16 residues. Germline V gene sequence: CDR1 SQVTM, CDR2 ANQGSEA. Trimming took off 5 bases at V and 2 bases at J, with 19 bases between the two ends. Comment on this clone: Its specificity is unknown.

The source is a middle-aged man in good health and CMV-seronegative. This chain joins TRBV29-1 and TRBJ2-1; possibly TRBD2 for D (9 bases). The specimen was PBMCs. CDR3 protein: CSVSQGAGGPYNEQFF. The CDR3 DNA follows: TGCAGCGTTAGTCAGGGGGCGGGGGGGCCCTACAATGAGCAGTTCTTC.